The entry that follows covers one T cell receptor beta chain sequence. The V and J ends lost 2 bases and 5 bases, in that order; junction bases with no gene match: 2. The germline V gene encodes CDR1 MNHEY and CDR2 SVGAGI. This CDR3 is built from 14 residues. The data originate from a study of blood T cells in healthy people across ages. Using a J-beta primer mix together with a sample-barcoded 5' primer, a second PCR was run for roughly 6 to 12 cycles. Each cDNA molecule received a tag from a template-switch adaptor that had 12 random nucleotides. From the 5' RACE reads, TCRdb called clonotypes with MiXCR, one entry per CDR3 protein. The sample contains roughly 800,000 distinct CDR3 sequences, 58% of which appear only once.

The V and J genes are TRBV6-5 and TRBJ2-5; 10 nucleotides agree with TRBD1. The TCR originated in a man aged 30 to 39 in good health. The sample comprised blood. CDR3 sequence reads: CASSYTDRGETQYF. For the CDR3, the DNA is TGTGCCAGCAGTTACACGGACAGGGGGGAGACCCAGTACTTC.